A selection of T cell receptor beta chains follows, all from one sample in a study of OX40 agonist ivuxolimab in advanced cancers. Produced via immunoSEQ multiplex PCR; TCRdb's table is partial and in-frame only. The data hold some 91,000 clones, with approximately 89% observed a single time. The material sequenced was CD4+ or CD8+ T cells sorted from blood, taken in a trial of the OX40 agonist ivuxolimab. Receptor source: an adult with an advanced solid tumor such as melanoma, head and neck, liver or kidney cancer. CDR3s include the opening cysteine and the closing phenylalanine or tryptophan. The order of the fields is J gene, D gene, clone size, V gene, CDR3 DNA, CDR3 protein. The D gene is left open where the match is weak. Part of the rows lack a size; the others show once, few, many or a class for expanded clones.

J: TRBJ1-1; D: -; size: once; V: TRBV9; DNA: TGTGCCAGCAGCCCTCGAGGTGACACTGAAGCTTTCTTT; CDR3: CASSPRGDTEAFF
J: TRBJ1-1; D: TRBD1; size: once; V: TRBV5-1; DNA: TGCGCCAGCAGCCAGACCGGGACAGGGGTTGGCACTGAAGCTTTCTTT; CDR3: CASSQTGTGVGTEAFF
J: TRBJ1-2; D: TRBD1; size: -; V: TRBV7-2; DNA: TGTGCCAGCAGCAACCCACAGGGGGGCTATGGCTACACCTTC; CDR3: CASSNPQGGYGYTF
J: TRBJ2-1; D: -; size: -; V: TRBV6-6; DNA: TGTGCCAGCAGTCGGAGATACAATGAGCAGTTCTTC; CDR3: CASSRRYNEQFF
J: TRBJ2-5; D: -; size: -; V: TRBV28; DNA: TGTGCCAGCAGTTTAGTCCTAGCGAGGGAGACCCAGTACTTC; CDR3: CASSLVLARETQYF
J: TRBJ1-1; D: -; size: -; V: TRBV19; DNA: TGTGCCAGTAGTATGTCGAACACTGAAGCTTTCTTT; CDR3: CASSMSNTEAFF
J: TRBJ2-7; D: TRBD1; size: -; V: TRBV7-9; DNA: TGTGCCAGCAGCCCGGGGACAGGGGAAAGTTCCGAGCAGTACTTC; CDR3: CASSPGTGESSEQYF
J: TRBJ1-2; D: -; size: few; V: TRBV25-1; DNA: TGTGCCAGCAGTGAAGACAGTTTCTATGGCTACACCTTC; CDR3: CASSEDSFYGYTF
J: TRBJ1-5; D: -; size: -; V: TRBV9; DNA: TGTGCCAGCAGCGTACACGACAATCAGCCCCAGCATTTT; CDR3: CASSVHDNQPQHF
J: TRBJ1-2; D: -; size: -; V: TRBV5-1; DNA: TGCGCCAGCAGCTTGTTAGCCGTAGACTATGGCTACACCTTC; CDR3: CASSLLAVDYGYTF
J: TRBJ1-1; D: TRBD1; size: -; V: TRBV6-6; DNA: TGTGCCAGCAGGGTGACACAGGGGGGCACTGAAGCTTTCTTT; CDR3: CASRVTQGGTEAFF
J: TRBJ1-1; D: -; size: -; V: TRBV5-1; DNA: TGCGCCAGCAGCTTGGACGGGTCTGAGGCTTTCTTT; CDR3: CASSLDGSEAFF
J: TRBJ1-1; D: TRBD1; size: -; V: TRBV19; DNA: TGTGCCAGTAAAGGGGACAGGGAGAGAACTGAAGCTTTCTTT; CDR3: CASKGDRERTEAFF
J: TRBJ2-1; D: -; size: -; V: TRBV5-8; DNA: TGTGCCAGCAGCTTGGGTACGTTTTCCTACAATGAGCAGTTCTTC; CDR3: CASSLGTFSYNEQFF
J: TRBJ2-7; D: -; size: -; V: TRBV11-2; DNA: TGTGCCAGCAGCTTAGAGGGGGGACTGCCCTACGAGCAGTACTTC; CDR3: CASSLEGGLPYEQYF
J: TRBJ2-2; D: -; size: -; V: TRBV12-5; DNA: TGTGCTAGTGGTTTGGTCGTCGGTTTAGGGCAGTTCACCGGGGAGCTGTTTTTT; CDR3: CASGLVVGLGQFTGELFF
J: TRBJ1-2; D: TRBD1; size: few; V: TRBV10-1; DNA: TGCGCCAGCAGCCCCGGGACAGGGAACTATGGCTACACCTTC; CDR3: CASSPGTGNYGYTF
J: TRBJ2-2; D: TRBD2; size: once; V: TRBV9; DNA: TGTGCCAGCAGGTCCCCGGGAGGGGGGCCGAACACCGGGGAGCTGTTTTTT; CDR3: CASRSPGGGPNTGELFF
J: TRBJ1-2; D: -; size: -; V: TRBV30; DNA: TGTGCCTGGAGTGTATTCGGAAGTGGCTACACCTTC; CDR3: CAWSVFGSGYTF
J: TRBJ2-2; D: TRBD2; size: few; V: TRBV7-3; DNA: TGTGCCAGCAGCCCAAGGACTAGCCCGGCCGGGGAGCTGTTTTTT; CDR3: CASSPRTSPAGELFF
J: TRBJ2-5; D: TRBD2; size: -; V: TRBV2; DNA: TGTGCCAGCAGTTTAGCGGGAGGCCCGCAAGAGACCCAGTACTTC; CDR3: CASSLAGGPQETQYF
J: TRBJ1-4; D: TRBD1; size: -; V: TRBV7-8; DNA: TGTGCCAGCAGCGCGGGGACAGAGGAAAAACTGTTTTTT; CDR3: CASSAGTEEKLFF
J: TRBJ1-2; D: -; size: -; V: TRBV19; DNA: TGTGCCAGTAGTCCCCGTGGGCGTGCGAACTATGGCTACACCTTC; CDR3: CASSPRGRANYGYTF
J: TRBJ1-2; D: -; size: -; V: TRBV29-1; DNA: TGCAGCGTTGACCCCGGGCGGAACTATGGCTACACCTTC; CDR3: CSVDPGRNYGYTF
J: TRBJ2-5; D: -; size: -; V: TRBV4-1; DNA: TGCGCCAGCAGCCAAGATCCGGGTCAGGAGACCCAGTACTTC; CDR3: CASSQDPGQETQYF
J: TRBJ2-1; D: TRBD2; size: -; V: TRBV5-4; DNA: TGTGCCAGCAGCCCCCCCCAAAGGACTAGCGGGAGGTCCTACAATGAGCAGTTCTTC; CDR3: CASSPPQRTSGRSYNEQFF
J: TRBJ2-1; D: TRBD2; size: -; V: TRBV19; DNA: TGTGCCAGTAGAAAGAGTGGGACTAGCGGGACGGGTGAGCAGTTCTTC; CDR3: CASRKSGTSGTGEQFF
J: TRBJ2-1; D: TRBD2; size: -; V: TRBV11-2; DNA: TGTGCCAGCAGCTTAGGTATAGCGGGAGGGGATGAGCAGTTCTTC; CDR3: CASSLGIAGGDEQFF
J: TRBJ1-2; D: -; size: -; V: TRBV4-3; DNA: TGCGCCAGCAGCCAAGACCCCACAACTGGACGAGGGGGCTACACCTTC; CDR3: CASSQDPTTGRGGYTF
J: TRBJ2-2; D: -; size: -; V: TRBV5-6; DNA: TGTGCCAGCAGCCCGGTCCGGGATACCGGGGAGCTGTTTTTT; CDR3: CASSPVRDTGELFF
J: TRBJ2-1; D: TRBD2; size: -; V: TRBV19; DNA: TGTGCCAGTAGTAATCCGGGACTAGCAATCGATGAGCAGTTCTTC; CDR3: CASSNPGLAIDEQFF
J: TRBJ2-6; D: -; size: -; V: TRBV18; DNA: TGTGCCAGCTCTCTCGACTCTGGGGCCAACGTCCTGACTTTC; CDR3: CASSLDSGANVLTF
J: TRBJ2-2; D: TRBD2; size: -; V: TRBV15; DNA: TGTGCCACCAGCAGAGTCCACCGGGAGGCGAACACCGGGGAGCTGTTTTTT; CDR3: CATSRVHREANTGELFF
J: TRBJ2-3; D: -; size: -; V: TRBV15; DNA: TGTGCCACCAGCCTAAGATCCACAGATACGCAGTATTTT; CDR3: CATSLRSTDTQYF
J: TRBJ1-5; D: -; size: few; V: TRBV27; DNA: TGTGCCAGCAGCCTGAGCTATAGCAATCAGCCCCAGCATTTT; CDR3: CASSLSYSNQPQHF
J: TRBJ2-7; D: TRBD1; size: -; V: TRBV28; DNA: TGTGCCAGCAGTTTTGGGGACAGGGCGTTCGACGAGCAGTACTTC; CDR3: CASSFGDRAFDEQYF
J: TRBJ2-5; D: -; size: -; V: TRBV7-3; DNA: TGTGCCAGCAGCCCGGGACGGGGTGAGACCCAGTACTTC; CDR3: CASSPGRGETQYF
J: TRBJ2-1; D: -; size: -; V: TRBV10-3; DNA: TGTGCCATCAGTGTAATACCATCGAGAGGCGGGAATTACAATGAGCAGTTCTTC; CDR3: CAISVIPSRGGNYNEQFF
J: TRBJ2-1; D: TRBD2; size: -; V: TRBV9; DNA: TGTGCCAGCAGCGTAGAACAGCGGGGGGGATACAATGAGCAGTTCTTC; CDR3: CASSVEQRGGYNEQFF
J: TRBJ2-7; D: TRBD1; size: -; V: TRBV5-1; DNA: TGCGCCAGCAGCTTGGTCCCCTCCGGACAGGGGGCTGGGGAGCAGTACTTC; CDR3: CASSLVPSGQGAGEQYF
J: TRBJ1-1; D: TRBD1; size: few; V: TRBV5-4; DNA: TGTGCCAGCAGCTTCCGGGACAGGGAGCCTGAAGCTTTCTTT; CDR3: CASSFRDREPEAFF
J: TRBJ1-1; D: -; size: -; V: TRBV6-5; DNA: TGTGCCAGCAGTTACAGGGGGATCACTGAAGCTTTCTTT; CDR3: CASSYRGITEAFF